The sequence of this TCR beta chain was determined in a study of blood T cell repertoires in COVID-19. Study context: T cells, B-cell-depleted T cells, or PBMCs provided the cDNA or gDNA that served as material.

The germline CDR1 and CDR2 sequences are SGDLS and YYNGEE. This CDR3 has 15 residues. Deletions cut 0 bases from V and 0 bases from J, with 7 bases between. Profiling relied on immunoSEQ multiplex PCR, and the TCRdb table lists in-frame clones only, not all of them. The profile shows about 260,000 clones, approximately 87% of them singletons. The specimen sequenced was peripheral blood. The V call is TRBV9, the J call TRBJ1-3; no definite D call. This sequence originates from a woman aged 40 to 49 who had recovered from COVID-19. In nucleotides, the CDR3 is TGTGCCAGCAGCGTAGGCGGCAGCTCTGGAAACACCATATATTTT. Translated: CASSVGGSSGNTIYF.